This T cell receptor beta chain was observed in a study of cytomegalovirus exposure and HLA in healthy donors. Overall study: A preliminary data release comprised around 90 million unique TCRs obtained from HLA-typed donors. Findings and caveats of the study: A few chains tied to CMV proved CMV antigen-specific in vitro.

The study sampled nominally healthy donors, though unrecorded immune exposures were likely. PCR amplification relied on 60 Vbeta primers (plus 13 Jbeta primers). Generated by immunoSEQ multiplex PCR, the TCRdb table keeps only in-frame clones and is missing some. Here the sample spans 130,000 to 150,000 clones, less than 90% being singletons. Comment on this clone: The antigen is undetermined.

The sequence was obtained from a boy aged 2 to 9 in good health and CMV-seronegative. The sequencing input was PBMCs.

CDR3 nucleotides: TGTGCCAGCAGCTTCGTGGGAGAAGAGACCCAGTACTTC. It is translated as CASSFVGEETQYF. V and J are TRBV5-5 and TRBJ2-5, with a weak D call TRBD2 (5 bases). CDR3 size: 13 residues. V lost 2 bases to trimming and J lost 3 bases, with 8 bases between them. Germline-derived CDR1 and CDR2 are SGHKS and YYEKEE (reference sequence).